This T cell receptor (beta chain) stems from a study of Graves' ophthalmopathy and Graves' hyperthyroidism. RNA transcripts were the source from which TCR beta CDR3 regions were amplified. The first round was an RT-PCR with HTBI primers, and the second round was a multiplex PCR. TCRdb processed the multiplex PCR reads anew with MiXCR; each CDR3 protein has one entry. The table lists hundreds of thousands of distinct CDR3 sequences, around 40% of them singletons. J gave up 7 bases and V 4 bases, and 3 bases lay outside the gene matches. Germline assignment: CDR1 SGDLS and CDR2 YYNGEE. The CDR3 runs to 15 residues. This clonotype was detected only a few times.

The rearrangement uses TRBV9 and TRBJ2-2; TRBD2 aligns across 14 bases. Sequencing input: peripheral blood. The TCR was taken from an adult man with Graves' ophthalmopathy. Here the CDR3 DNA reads TGTGCCAGCAGCTTGGGACTAGCGGGAGTCGGGGAGCTGTTTTTT. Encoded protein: CASSLGLAGVGELFF.